This T cell receptor beta chain was retrieved from a study of post-analysis software for immune sequencing data. Study information: Both relapsing-remitting and secondary progressive multiple sclerosis featured among the disease courses, as did progressive-relapsing multiple sclerosis.

The study's findings and limits: Relative to controls, patients had about 5 TRBV segments at higher frequency, with TRBV5-6, TRBV5-1 and TRBV20-1 among these. Multiple sclerosis patients showed significantly lower normalized Chao1 diversity than controls did.

About this clonotype itself: Its specificity is not known.

The junction had 0 bases not matched to a gene; V was cut back by 0 bases and J by 1 base. Looked up from germline, CDR1 is SEHNR and CDR2 is FQNEAQ (reference sequence). The CDR3 length is 15 residues. Carried by the TCR beta cDNA libraries were unique molecular identifiers. TCRdb analysed the PCR reads with MiXCR anew, one entry per CDR3 protein. The sample comprises roughly 620,000 distinct CDR3 sequences, 44% of which are singletons, and roughly 1.8% rests with the top ten. This clonotype was sampled from a girl between 10 and 17 years old with multiple sclerosis. This rearrangement joins TRBV7-9 to TRBJ2-3, with 8 bases that match TRBD2. Sequenced: blood. CDR3 amino acids: CASSLALAGTDTQYF. CDR3 DNA: TGTGCCAGCAGCTTAGCACTAGCGGGCACAGATACGCAGTATTTT.